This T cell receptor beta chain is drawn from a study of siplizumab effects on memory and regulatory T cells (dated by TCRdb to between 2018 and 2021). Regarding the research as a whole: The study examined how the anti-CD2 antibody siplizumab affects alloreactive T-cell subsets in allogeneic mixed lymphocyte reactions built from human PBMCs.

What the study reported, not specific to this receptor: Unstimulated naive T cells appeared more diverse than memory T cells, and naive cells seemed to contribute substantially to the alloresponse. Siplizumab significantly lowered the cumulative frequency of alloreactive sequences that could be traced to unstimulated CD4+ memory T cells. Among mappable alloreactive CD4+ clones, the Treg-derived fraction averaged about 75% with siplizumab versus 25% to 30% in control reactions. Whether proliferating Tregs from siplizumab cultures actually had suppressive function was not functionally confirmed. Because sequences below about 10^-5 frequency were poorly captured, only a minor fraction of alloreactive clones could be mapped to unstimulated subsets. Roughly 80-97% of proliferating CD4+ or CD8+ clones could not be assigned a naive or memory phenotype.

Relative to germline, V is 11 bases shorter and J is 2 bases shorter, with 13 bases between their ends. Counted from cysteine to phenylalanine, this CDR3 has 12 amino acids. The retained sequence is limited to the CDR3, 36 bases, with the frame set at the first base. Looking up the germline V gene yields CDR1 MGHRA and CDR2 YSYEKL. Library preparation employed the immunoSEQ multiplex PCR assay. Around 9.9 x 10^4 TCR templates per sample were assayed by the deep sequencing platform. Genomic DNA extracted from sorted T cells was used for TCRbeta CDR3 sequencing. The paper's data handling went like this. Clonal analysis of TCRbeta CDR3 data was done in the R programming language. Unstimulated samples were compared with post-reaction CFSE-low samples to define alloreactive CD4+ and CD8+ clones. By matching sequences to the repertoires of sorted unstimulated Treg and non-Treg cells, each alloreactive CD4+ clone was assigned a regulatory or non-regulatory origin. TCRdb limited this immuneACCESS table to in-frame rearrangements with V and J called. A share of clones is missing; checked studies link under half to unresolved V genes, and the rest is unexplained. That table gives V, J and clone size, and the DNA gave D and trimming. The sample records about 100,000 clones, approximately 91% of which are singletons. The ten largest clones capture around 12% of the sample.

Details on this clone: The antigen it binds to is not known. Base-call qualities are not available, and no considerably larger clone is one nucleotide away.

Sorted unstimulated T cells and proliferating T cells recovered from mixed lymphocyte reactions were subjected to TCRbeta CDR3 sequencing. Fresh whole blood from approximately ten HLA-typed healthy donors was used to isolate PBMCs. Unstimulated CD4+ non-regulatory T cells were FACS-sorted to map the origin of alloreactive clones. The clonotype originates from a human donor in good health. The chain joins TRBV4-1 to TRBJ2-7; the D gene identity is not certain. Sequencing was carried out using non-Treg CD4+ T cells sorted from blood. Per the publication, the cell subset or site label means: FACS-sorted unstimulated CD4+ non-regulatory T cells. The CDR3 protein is CASPAGAYEQYF. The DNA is TGCGCCTCCCCGGCCGGAGCCTACGAGCAGTACTTC.